Listed below are T cell receptor beta chains from one sample, sequenced in a study of cytomegalovirus exposure and HLA in healthy donors. Repertoires were generated with immunoSEQ multiplex PCR, while TCRdb's copy carries only in-frame clones and drops some. The table records about 98,000 clones, about 90% of them present only once. Sample: PBMCs. Receptors were obtained from a man younger than 30 in good health and CMV-seropositive. Each CDR3 is given with its conserved first and last residue. D genes are given only for firm matches. Expanded clones get a size class; other rows say once, few or many, or leave the size out.

j_call d_call clone_size v_call cdr3_aa cdr3_nt
TRBJ1-5 TRBD1 . TRBV28 CASRIGTGGNQPQHF TGTGCCAGCCGTATCGGGACAGGGGGCAATCAGCCCCAGCATTTT
TRBJ2-7 . . TRBV10-3 CAITPDLISHEQYF TGTGCCATCACTCCGGACTTAATAAGTCACGAGCAGTACTTC
TRBJ2-1 TRBD2 . TRBV4-1 CASSQTPGLAGGPSYNEQFF TGCGCCAGCAGCCAAACCCCGGGACTAGCGGGGGGCCCGTCCTACAATGAGCAGTTCTTC
TRBJ2-7 TRBD1 . TRBV18 CASSPLGQGPSYEQYF TGTGCCAGCTCACCGTTGGGACAGGGGCCATCCTACGAGCAGTACTTC
TRBJ1-2 . . TRBV19 CASSIDLFGGGYGYTF TGTGCCAGTAGTATAGATCTATTTGGAGGCGGCTATGGCTACACCTTC
TRBJ2-3 TRBD1 . TRBV14 CASSQVEDRVDTQYF TGTGCCAGCAGCCAAGTGGAGGACAGGGTTGATACGCAGTATTTT
TRBJ2-7 . . TRBV6-5 CASSYSREAYEQYF TGTGCCAGCAGTTACTCCCGGGAAGCCTACGAGCAGTACTTC
TRBJ2-2 TRBD1 . TRBV7-3 CASSLDRDTGELFF TGTGCCAGCAGCTTGGACAGGGACACCGGGGAGCTGTTTTTT
TRBJ1-2 TRBD1 . TRBV14 CASSQRGTAAVGYTF TGTGCCAGCAGCCAACGGGGGACAGCAGCGGTTGGCTACACCTTC
TRBJ2-1 . . TRBV5-1 CASSLVTGQFYNEQFF TGCGCCAGCAGCTTGGTCACCGGACAGTTCTACAATGAGCAGTTCTTC
TRBJ2-3 TRBD2 . TRBV7-9 CASSGGGIPADTQYF TGTGCCAGCAGCGGCGGGGGGATCCCCGCAGATACGCAGTATTTT
TRBJ2-1 . once TRBV7-2 CASSLGINEQFF TGTGCCAGCAGCTTAGGTATAAATGAGCAGTTCTTC
TRBJ2-2 . . TRBV9 CASSPRVGESGELFF TGTGCCAGCAGCCCTCGGGTAGGGGAAAGCGGGGAGCTGTTTTTT
TRBJ2-7 TRBD1 . TRBV6-6 CASSSGPGQGTYEQYF TGTGCCAGCAGTTCCGGACCGGGACAGGGCACGTACGAGCAGTACTTC
TRBJ2-7 . . TRBV5-6 CASFDLKTASYEQYF TGTGCCAGCTTCGATTTAAAGACAGCATCCTACGAGCAGTACTTC
TRBJ2-6 . . TRBV5-5 CASSFSGSGANVLTF TGTGCCAGCAGCTTCAGTGGCTCTGGGGCCAACGTCCTGACTTTC
TRBJ1-1 . . TRBV5-4 CASSYDRNTEAFF TGTGCCAGCAGCTATGACAGGAACACTGAAGCTTTCTTT
TRBJ2-1 TRBD2 . TRBV11-3 CASSFGTSGEGEQFF TGTGCCAGCAGCTTTGGGACTAGCGGGGAGGGTGAGCAGTTCTTC
TRBJ1-1 . . TRBV2 CASRPSGGAESDNSEAFF TGTGCCAGCAGGCCCAGTGGAGGGGCCGAGAGTGATAATTCTGAAGCTTTCTTT
TRBJ2-7 TRBD1 . TRBV5-1 CASSLVGDSLYEQYF TGCGCCAGCAGCTTGGTTGGGGACAGTTTGTACGAGCAGTACTTC
TRBJ2-7 . . TRBV19 CASSIRGKDYEQYF TGTGCCAGTAGTATAAGGGGCAAAGACTACGAGCAGTACTTC
TRBJ2-7 . . TRBV4-3 CASSQEDRGASYEQYF TGCGCCAGCAGCCAAGAGGACCGGGGGGCCTCTTACGAGCAGTACTTC
TRBJ1-2 . few TRBV2 CASSDTGLYGYTF TGTGCCAGCAGTGATACAGGGTTGTATGGCTACACCTTC
TRBJ2-7 . . TRBV7-8 CASSLLGGRVYEQYF TGTGCCAGCAGCTTATTGGGGGGGCGCGTTTACGAGCAGTACTTC
TRBJ1-2 . . TRBV4-2 CASSQDEGPYGYTF TGTGCCAGCAGCCAAGATGAGGGTCCCTATGGCTACACCTTC
TRBJ1-4 . . TRBV5-5 CASSTGLYLGDEKLFF TGTGCCAGCAGTACGGGACTCTACCTTGGGGATGAAAAACTGTTTTTT
TRBJ2-6 TRBD1 . TRBV10-3 CAIRDRGVGANVLTF TGTGCCATCAGGGACAGGGGGGTCGGGGCCAACGTCCTGACTTTC
TRBJ2-2 TRBD2 . TRBV9 CASSVDPAGGPTGELFF TGTGCCAGCAGCGTAGATCCGGCGGGGGGACCAACCGGGGAGCTGTTTTTT